The clone carrying this T cell receptor beta chain was seen ten or more times. A much bigger clone sits one base away, suggesting this may be a read error. Germline V lookup: CDR1 DFQATT, CDR2 SNEGSKA (reference sequence). CDR3 length: 12 residues. A second PCR of 7 to 11 cycles used a sample-barcoded 5' primer and a J-beta primer mix. In TCRdb, the 5' RACE reads were re-called with MiXCR into one record per CDR3 protein. In the table there are roughly 650,000 distinct CDR3 sequences, about a third of which are singletons. This sample was included in a study of blood T cells in healthy people across ages.

The clonotype originates from a woman older than 75 in good health. The sequencing sample was made of blood. The V call is TRBV20-1, the J call TRBJ2-7; D is perhaps TRBD1 (6 bases). The CDR3 region is CRASGADNEQYF. CDR3 in DNA: TGCAGGGCGTCAGGGGCCGACAACGAGCAGTACTTC.